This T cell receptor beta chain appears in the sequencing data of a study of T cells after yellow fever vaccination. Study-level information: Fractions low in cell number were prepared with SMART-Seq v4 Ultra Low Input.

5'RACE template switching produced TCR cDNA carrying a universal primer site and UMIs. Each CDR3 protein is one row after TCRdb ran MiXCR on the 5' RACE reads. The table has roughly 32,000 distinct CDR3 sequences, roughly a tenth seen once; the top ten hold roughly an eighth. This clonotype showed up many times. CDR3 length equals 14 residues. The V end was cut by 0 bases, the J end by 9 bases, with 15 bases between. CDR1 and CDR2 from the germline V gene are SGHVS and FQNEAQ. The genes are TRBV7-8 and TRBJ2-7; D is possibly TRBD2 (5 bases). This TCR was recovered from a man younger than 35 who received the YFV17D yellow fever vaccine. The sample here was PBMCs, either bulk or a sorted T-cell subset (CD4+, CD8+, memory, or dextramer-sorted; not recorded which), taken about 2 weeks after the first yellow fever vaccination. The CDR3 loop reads CASSLADGVGRQYV. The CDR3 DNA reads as TGTGCCAGCAGCTTAGCGGACGGGGTAGGGAGGCAGTACGTC.